This T cell receptor (beta chain) comes out of a study of T cells in localized non-small cell lung cancer (TCRdb year 2020). Background for the entire study: T cell repertoires of 236 early-stage NSCLC patients were analyzed, with tumors being compared against uninvolved tumor-adjacent lungs. The cohort consisted of 236 treatment-naive NSCLC patients whose localized lung tumors had been resected. Of the NSCLC patients, 129 were male and 85 to 110 were female, and the mean age was approximately 66 years.

TCR beta CDR3 regions were sequenced from DNA using the immunoSEQ Assay. As for the authors' bioinformatics: T cell density was computed as TCR beta template counts normalized to usable DNA estimated by amplifying housekeeping genes. Richness was estimated with the preseqR package, extrapolating to 400,000 templates for PBMC samples and 120,000 templates for tissue samples. Clonality was defined by subtracting Pielou's evenness from one. Differential abundance testing on productive amino-acid clonotypes, with a minimum total count of 5 and an alpha of 0.1, was used to identify tissue-enriched TCRs. The Jaccard Index and the Morisita Overlap Index were used to quantify repertoire overlap between compartments. GLIPH grouped TCR beta CDR3s together with public tetramer-defined viral CDR3s, and a viral motif had to include at least three viral sequences and also show V-gene enrichment. The table was pulled from immuneACCESS by TCRdb, which kept in-frame rearrangements only. Such tables lose some clones; where checked, under half of the loss comes from unresolved V genes, and the rest has no known cause. V, J and clone size were drawn from that table, and D and trimming were deduced from the DNA. Recorded for this sample are roughly 40,000 clones; about four fifths of them occurred a single time. The ten largest clonotypes hold roughly 6.6% of the sample.

At diagnosis, tumor, uninvolved tumor-adjacent lung and peripheral blood were collected and then preserved as a mix of FFPE and fresh-frozen material. For TCR repertoire profiling, blood samples were analyzed as peripheral blood mononuclear cells. As for this clone: The specificity of this receptor is unknown. No clone much larger than this one lies a single base away; base qualities are absent.

Results and caveats for the whole study, not just this receptor: Uninvolved tumor-adjacent lung showed the highest T cell clonality, higher than tumor, which suggests more focused antigenic responses in the adjacent lung. A median of 57 of the top 100 tumor clones turned up in the paired uninvolved adjacent lung, and roughly 30 of those clones also ranked among the top 100 of that same adjacent lung. Higher blood T cell density associated with longer overall survival, while higher adjacent-lung clonality associated with shorter survival. Because multi-region sequencing of the tumors was not done, intratumor heterogeneity could not be ruled out. Since the design was exploratory, TCR variables were selected using unadjusted p-values with no false-discovery rate correction.

The sample here was peripheral blood mononuclear cells, taken before any cancer treatment. This TCR came from an older male donor with stage II lung adenocarcinoma.

CDR3 reads: CASKEGRGQVTIYF. In nucleotide form, the sequence is TGTGCCAGCAAAGAAGGCAGGGGGCAGGTCACCATATATTTT. The rearrangement joined TRBV6-5 to TRBJ1-3, and 8 junction bases match TRBD1. V loses 7 bases at its end and J loses 9 bases; junction bases beyond the gene matches: 11. The germline V gene gives CDR1 as MNHEY and CDR2 as SVGAGI. The CDR3 covers 14 residues, taking in both the cysteine and the phenylalanine. The CDR3 DNA has 42 bases and is translated from base 1.